Presented here are 26 T cell receptor beta chains from one specimen sequenced in a study of Tregs in tolerant kidney transplant recipients. The nonmyeloablative bone marrow transplants came from related graft donors, with transient mixed chimerism. This table comes from immunoSEQ multiplex PCR, and its TCRdb copy is limited to in-frame clones, with some not included. This sample's clone table lists around 6,400 clones. The sequenced sample was CD8+ T cells from blood (PBMCs), obtained 12 months after the transplant. All receptors come from a human patient who received a combined kidney and bone marrow transplant. Some T cells may possibly be graft donor cells.

To note about this clone: The CDR3 end is not reached by the read, which stops 3 residues before it; the germline J gene fills it in. The chain joins TRBV6-2 or TRBV6-3 to TRBJ2-7; D may be TRBD1 (5 bases). The germline gives CDR1 MNHEY, CDR2 SVGEGT. V dropped 6 bases and J dropped 5 bases, with 11 bases sitting between them. This CDR3 is 12 amino acids long. Partial CDR3 DNA: TGTGCCAGCAGGGGGCCCACCCACGAG. The encoded protein is CASRGPTHE. The full-length CDR3 reads as CASRGPTHEQYF.

Note on this clone: The CDR3 is cut off 3 residues early in the read; its end comes from the germline J gene. The chain combines TRBV20-1 with TRBJ2-3, with 7 nucleotides matching TRBD2. The trim removed 6 bases at V and 5 bases at J, leaving 14 bases unmatched. There are 15 residues in the CDR3. Germline-derived CDR1 and CDR2 are DFQATT and SNEGSKA (reference sequence). The DNA read from the CDR3 is TGCAGTGCGGCTCTAAGGGGAGGGCCGGGAGATACG. Translated, it gives CSAALRGGPGDT. The whole CDR3 sequence is CSAALRGGPGDTQYF.

In regard to this clone: The read falls 3 residues short of the CDR3 end, and the missing part is taken from the germline J gene. The chain is built from TRBV11-2 and TRBJ2-1, with 7 bases aligning to TRBD2. CDR1 is SGHAT and CDR2 is FQNNGV in the germline V gene. J lost 9 bases, V lost 4 bases, and 3 bases had no gene match. This CDR3 has 12 residues. Incomplete CDR3 DNA: TGTGCCAGCAGCTCACCTAGCGGTGAG. The encoded protein is CASSSPSGE. The full CDR3 is CASSSPSGEQFF.

As to this clone: The sequence runs out 3 residues before the end of the CDR3; the remainder is reconstructed from the germline J gene. The rearrangement uses TRBV6-2 or TRBV6-3 and TRBJ2-2; D not resolved. V was clipped by 2 bases and J by 3 bases, with 4 bases between them. Germline lookup yields CDR1 MNHEY and CDR2 SVGEGT. This CDR3 comprises 13 residues. CDR3 region: CASSYRDTGELFF. The CDR3 DNA, read in part, is TGTGCCAGCAGTTACAGGGACACCGGGGAG.

The chain's CDR3 is CASSPGRSYEQYF. CDR3 bases read: TGCGCCAGCAGCCCAGGTCGCTCCTACGAG. The chain uses TRBV5-1 and TRBJ2-7; D call uncertain. The DNA ends 3 residues before the CDR3 does, and the rest of the CDR3 is filled in from the germline J gene. Trimming removed 4 bases at V and 0 bases at J, with 8 bases between. Germline CDR1 and CDR2: SGHRS and YFSETQ. The CDR3 runs 13 residues.

Notes on this clone: The read terminates 3 residues ahead of where the CDR3 ends, so the germline J gene completes it. The chain employs TRBV7-3 and TRBJ2-2; D is unresolved. CDR1 SGHTA and CDR2 FQGTGA come from the germline V gene. Trimming shortened V by 8 bases and J by 4 bases, and 8 bases separated the two germline ends. This CDR3 is built from 12 residues. CDR3: CASQSFTGELFF. The DNA read from the CDR3 is TGTGCCAGCCAGTCGTTCACCGGGGAG. Filled out from reference TRBV7-3 and TRBJ2-2, the complete variable domain reads GAGVSQTPSNKVTEKGKYVELRCDPISGHTALYWYRQSLGQGPEFLIYFQGTGAADDSGLPNDRFFAVRPEGSVSTLKIQRTERGDSAVYLCASQSFTGELFFGEGSRLTVL.

Points on this clone: Read coverage stops 3 residues before the CDR3 terminus; the germline J gene supplies the remainder. V gene TRBV10-3 combines with J gene TRBJ1-1; 7 nucleotides line up with TRBD1. Germline V gene data show CDR1 as ENHRY and CDR2 as SYGVKD. V was pared by 9 bases and J by 1 base, with 5 bases of the junction left unmatched. This CDR3 spans 13 amino acids. Here the CDR3 reads CAIGQVGNTEAFF. CDR3 DNA (partial): TGTGCCATTGGACAGGTGGGGAACACTGAA.

In regard to this clone: The CDR3 extends 3 residues past the end of the read, so its final part is completed from the germline J gene. The chain employs TRBV30 and TRBJ1-1; a weak D match, TRBD1 (6 bases). Trimming removed 0 bases at V and 7 bases at J, with 18 bases between. CDR3 length: 15 residues. Germline V CDR1 and CDR2: GTSNPN, SVGIG (reference sequence). The part of the CDR3 DNA that was read is TGTGCCTGGAGTGTAGGCCCCGGGGGGGCGTATGAA. Its protein is CAWSVGPGGAYE. The full CDR3 protein is CAWSVGPGGAYEAFF.

In the case of this clone: The CDR3 end falls 3 residues outside the read, so it is completed with the germline J gene. The rearrangement uses TRBV6-1 and TRBJ1-3, with D perhaps matching TRBD1 (5 bases). The V gene's germline CDR1 is MNHNS and CDR2 SASEGT. V lost 2 bases and J 2 bases, leaving 16 bases between the germline ends. CDR3 length equals 17 residues. The CDR3 spells CASSERRGAHAGNTIYF. CDR3 DNA, as far as it was read: TGTGCCAGCAGTGAACGGCGCGGGGCCCATGCTGGAAACACC.

Concerning this clone itself: The read terminates 3 residues before the CDR3 end, so the remaining end is supplied by the germline J gene. V and J are TRBV6-2 or TRBV6-3 and TRBJ2-7; possible D gene TRBD1, 7 bases. V was clipped by 5 bases and J by 2 bases, with 13 bases between them. Germline V CDR1 and CDR2: MNHEY, SVGEGT. The CDR3 consists of 14 residues. CDR3 region: CASSPGGLAYEQYF. CDR3 DNA, as far as it was read: TGTGCCAGCAGTCCAGGGGGGCTCGCCTACGAG.

Comment on this clone: The read terminates 3 residues before the CDR3 end, so the remaining end is supplied by the germline J gene. The chain has TRBV7-9 and TRBJ2-7; D is perhaps TRBD2 (6 bases). The CDR3 has 13 residues. V lost 0 bases to trimming and J lost 3 bases, with 6 bases between them. Germline CDR1 reads SEHNR; CDR2 reads FQNEAQ (reference sequence). The sequenced CDR3 bases are TGTGCCAGCAGCTTAGCGGGGGGCTACGAG. Translation gives CASSLAGGYE. The whole CDR3 protein reads CASSLAGGYEQYF. Complete variable domain (other parts from reference TRBV7-9 and TRBJ2-7): DTGVSQNPRHKITKRGQNVTFRCDPISEHNRLYWYRQTLGQGPEFLTYFQNEAQLEKSRLLSDRFSAERPKGSFSTLEIQRTEQGDSAMYLCASSLAGGYEQYFGPGTRLTVT.

About this clone itself: The CDR3 end lies 3 residues beyond the end of the read and is filled in from the germline J gene. The rearrangement uses TRBV19 and TRBJ2-3; a weak D match, TRBD1 (6 bases). This CDR3 is built from 14 residues. Germline CDR1 and CDR2: LNHDA and SQIVND (reference sequence). With 2 bases removed from V and 4 bases from J, the gap between germline ends came to 10 bases. CDR3: CASSIWGRPDTQYF. CDR3 bases read: TGTGCCAGTAGTATATGGGGGCGTCCAGATACG.

As concerns this clone: The read halts 3 residues ahead of the CDR3 end, with the missing end drawn from the germline J gene. This rearrangement joins TRBV18 to TRBJ2-7; the D is unclear. V was trimmed by 4 bases and J by 6 bases, leaving 16 bases between them. CDR1 KGHSH and CDR2 LQKENI come from the germline V gene. The length of the CDR3 is 14 residues. The CDR3 loop reads CASSQVQITVEQYF. The part of the CDR3 DNA that was read is TGTGCCAGCTCACAGGTCCAGATAACAGTCGAG.

About this clone itself: The observed sequence ends 3 residues before the CDR3 terminus, with the missing tail filled in from the germline J gene. The genes are TRBV20-1 and TRBJ2-7; D is undetermined. The V end was cut by 4 bases, the J end by 3 bases, with 4 bases between. CDR3 size: 10 residues. Per the germline V gene, CDR1 is DFQATT and CDR2 is SNEGSKA (reference sequence). CDR3 region: CSATSYEQYF. The sequenced CDR3 bases are TGCAGTGCTACTAGCTACGAG.

A remark on this clone: The read gets to within 3 residues of the CDR3 end, and the germline J gene fills in the rest. The chain employs TRBV7-3 and TRBJ2-3; D might be TRBD2 (7 bases). The CDR3 is 16 amino acids. Germline V gene sequence: CDR1 SGHTA, CDR2 FQGTGA. V was shortened by 5 bases and J by 2 bases, with 17 bases between the two germline ends. The covered CDR3 bases are TGTGCCAGCAGCCCAATAGGGGGGGGGCACACAGATACG. Protein: CASSPIGGGHTDT. The CDR3 reads in full as CASSPIGGGHTDTQYF.

About this clone itself: The read is 3 residues too short to cover the CDR3 end, so that end is filled in from the germline J gene. The chain carries TRBV6-1 and TRBJ1-1; possibly TRBD1 for D (5 bases). This CDR3 has 11 amino acids. Germline values: CDR1 MNHNS, CDR2 SASEGT. The CDR3 here is CASSEGGEAFF. Incomplete CDR3 DNA: TGTGCCAGCAGTGAGGGGGGAGAA.

Notes on this clone: The read is 3 residues too short to cover the CDR3 end, so that end is filled in from the germline J gene. The J gene is TRBJ1-5, the V gene TRBV5-1; the D is unclear. The CDR3 is 14 amino acids. Germline V gene lookup returns CDR1 SGHRS and CDR2 YFSETQ. Trimming took off 0 bases at V and 7 bases at J, with 11 bases between the two ends. CDR3 region: CASSLAGVGQPQHF. Partial CDR3 DNA: TGCGCCAGCAGCTTGGCCGGGGTGGGCCAGCCC.

Concerning this clone: Sequencing ends 3 residues short of the CDR3 end; the germline J gene provides the rest. The V and J genes are TRBV28 and TRBJ2-3, with a possible D match to TRBD2 (6 bases). V was clipped by 2 bases and J by 0 bases, with 9 bases between them. Germline V gives CDR1 MDHEN, CDR2 SYDVKM. The CDR3 totals 15 residues. Incomplete CDR3 DNA: TGTGCCAGCAGTTTAGTAGCGGATAGCACAGATACG. It specifies CASSLVADSTDT. The full CDR3 is CASSLVADSTDTQYF.

The CDR3 reads CASSQTGSKDNEQFF. Incomplete CDR3 DNA: TGTGCCAGCAGCCAGACAGGGTCAAAGGACAATGAG. The chain joins TRBV7-9 to TRBJ2-1, with TRBD1 matching 7 bases. The read comes to an end 3 residues before the CDR3 does, leaving the germline J gene to fill in the end. The V segment lost 5 bases and the J segment 5 bases; nucleotides outside the gene matches: 9. The CDR3 spans 15 residues. Germline CDR1 reads SEHNR; CDR2 reads FQNEAQ (reference sequence).

Partial CDR3 DNA: TGTGCCAGTAGTATGGGGACTGGGGATAATTCACCC. Protein product: CASSMGTGDNSP. The complete CDR3 protein is CASSMGTGDNSPLHF. The chain uses TRBV19 and TRBJ1-6, with a tentative D call TRBD1 (5 bases). The sequenced fragment ends 3 residues before the CDR3 boundary, so the rest is inferred from the germline J gene. Trimming stripped 3 bases from V and 5 bases from J, with 11 bases between. CDR3 size: 15 residues. From germline, CDR1 is LNHDA and CDR2 SQIVND (reference sequence).

Worth noting for this clone: The read terminates 3 residues ahead of where the CDR3 ends, so the germline J gene completes it. V usage is TRBV29-1 and J usage is TRBJ2-7, with a weak D call TRBD1 (5 bases). Germline V CDR1 and CDR2: SQVTM, ANQGSEA. Trimming removed 6 bases at V and 2 bases at J, with 11 bases between. The CDR3 has 12 amino acids. CDR3 sequence reads: CSVLTETYEQYF. The part of the CDR3 DNA that was read is TGCAGCGTATTGACAGAGACCTACGAG.

A note on this clone: The CDR3 end is not reached by the read, which stops 3 residues before it; the germline J gene fills it in. The chain carries TRBV20-1 and TRBJ2-7, with D perhaps TRBD1 (6 bases). V shed 6 bases and J shed 4 bases, with 16 bases lying between them. This CDR3 is built from 13 residues. Germline values: CDR1 DFQATT, CDR2 SNEGSKA (reference sequence). The DNA read from the CDR3 is TGCAGTGCATCGGACAGAGGGGTTTACGAG. Protein sequence: CSASDRGVYE. The whole CDR3 is CSASDRGVYEQYF.

A note on this clone: The read finishes 3 residues shy of the CDR3 end, and the germline J gene is used to complete it. This chain joins TRBV7-9 and TRBJ2-7; possible D gene TRBD1, 5 bases. Germline CDR1 SEHNR, CDR2 FQNEAQ (reference sequence). The CDR3 has 12 residues. V was trimmed by 5 bases and J by 4 bases, leaving 9 bases between them. The CDR3 spells CASSPGSYEQYF. The part of the CDR3 DNA that was read is TGTGCCAGCAGCCCAGGGTCATACGAG.

By frequency, this clone registers medium-sized. Sequencing ends 3 residues short of the CDR3 end; the germline J gene provides the rest. V gene TRBV5-1 combines with J gene TRBJ2-3, with D possibly TRBD1 on 5 matching bases. The CDR3 is 16 amino acids. CDR1 is SGHRS and CDR2 is YFSETQ in the germline V gene. The V end lost 7 bases, the J end lost 5 bases, and 23 bases lay between the germline ends. CDR3 in amino acids: CASGNRPEMGKDTQYF. CDR3 DNA (partial): TGCGCCAGCGGTAACAGGCCAGAGATGGGAAAAGATACG.

Comments on this clone: Read sequence stops 3 residues before the CDR3 end, and the germline J gene provides the missing end. This chain joins TRBV6-4 and TRBJ2-7; D gene unclear. The CDR3 has 14 amino acids. Germline loops: CDR1 MRHNA, CDR2 SNTAGT. The V and J ends lost 6 bases and 2 bases respectively, with 14 bases between them. CDR3 region: CASSPFAGPYEQYF. CDR3 DNA, as far as it was read: TGTGCCAGCAGCCCCTTTGCAGGTCCCTACGAG.

Concerning this clone itself: The read terminates 3 residues before the CDR3 end, so the remaining end is supplied by the germline J gene. The V gene is TRBV13, the J gene TRBJ2-7; D ambiguous. V lost 5 bases to trimming and J lost 5 bases, with 7 bases between them. Germline CDR1 and CDR2: PRHDT and FYEKMQ (reference sequence). This CDR3 is 11 amino acids long. The CDR3 loop reads CASSVRDEQYF. The covered CDR3 bases are TGTGCCAGCAGCGTCCGGGACGAG.